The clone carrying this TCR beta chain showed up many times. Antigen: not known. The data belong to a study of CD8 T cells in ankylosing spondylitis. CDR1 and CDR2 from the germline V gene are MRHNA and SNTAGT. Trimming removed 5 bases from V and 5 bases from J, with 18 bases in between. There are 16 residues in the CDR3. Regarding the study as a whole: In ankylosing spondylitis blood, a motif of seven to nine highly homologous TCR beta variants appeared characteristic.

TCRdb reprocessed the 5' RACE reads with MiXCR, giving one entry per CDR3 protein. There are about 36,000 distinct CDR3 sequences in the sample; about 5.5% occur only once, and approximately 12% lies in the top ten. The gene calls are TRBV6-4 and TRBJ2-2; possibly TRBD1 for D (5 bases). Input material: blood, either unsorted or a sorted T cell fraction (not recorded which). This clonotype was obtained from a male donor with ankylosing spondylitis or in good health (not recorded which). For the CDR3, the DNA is TGTGCCAGCAGTAGCCCCACATGGGGCTCGACCGGGGAGCTGTTTTTT. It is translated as CASSSPTWGSTGELFF.